The 20 T cell receptor beta chains listed next were all sequenced from one sample in a study of cytomegalovirus exposure and HLA in healthy donors. 60 Vbeta and 13 Jbeta primers were used in PCR. The method was immunoSEQ multiplex PCR; TCRdb's version includes in-frame clones alone and lacks a portion of them. Here the sample spans over 100,000 clones, about 79% being singletons. Sequencing was carried out using PBMCs. Source of these receptors: a human donor in good health.

This clone appeared a single time. The V and J genes are TRBV27 and TRBJ2-5; 7 bases align to TRBD1. J was trimmed by 4 bases and V by 3 bases; bases with no gene match: 11. The germline V gene has CDR1 MNHEY and CDR2 SMNVEV (reference sequence). The CDR3 contains 16 residues. CDR3 in DNA: TGTGCCAGCAGTTTTGAAAGGGGGCCGGCCCCAGAGACCCAGTACTTC. Translation: CASSFERGPAPETQYF.

This clone occurred a few times. The chain has TRBV7-9 and TRBJ2-2; D gene unclear. The CDR3 spans 15 residues. V was cut by 5 bases and J by 4 bases, with 14 bases left in between. Germline loops: CDR1 SEHNR, CDR2 FQNEAQ (reference sequence). CDR3 amino acids: CASSPWAVSTGELFF. The CDR3 bases are TGTGCCAGCAGCCCGTGGGCAGTTAGCACCGGGGAGCTGTTTTTT.

The chain links TRBV9 to TRBJ1-2, with D unresolved. Trimming cost V 0 bases and J 7 bases, with 13 bases left between them. Germline V CDR1 and CDR2: SGDLS, YYNGEE. CDR3 length: 14 amino acids. The CDR3 DNA sequence: TGTGCCAGCAGCGTAGAGGTGACGTCTAGTGGCTACACCTTC. Protein product: CASSVEVTSSGYTF.

This chain's CDR3 is CASSLGLGDLAQTNYEQYF. The CDR3 coding sequence is TGCGCCAGCAGCTTGGGACTCGGAGACCTCGCCCAAACGAACTACGAGCAGTACTTC. This chain joins TRBV5-1 and TRBJ2-7; no reliable D call. Germline loops: CDR1 SGHRS, CDR2 YFSETQ. The CDR3 contains 19 residues. The ends were cut back, 0 bases at V and 3 bases at J, with 25 bases in the middle.

This clone occurred a few times. The rearrangement uses TRBV6-1 and TRBJ2-1; D possibly corresponds to TRBD1 (6 bases). The germline V gene has CDR1 MNHNS and CDR2 SASEGT. The length of the CDR3 is 15 residues. Trimming cost V 4 bases and J 6 bases, with 16 bases left between them. DNA of the CDR3: TGTGCCAGCAGTGCATACAGGGCCGCGGGCAATGAGCAGTTCTTC. Translating gives CASSAYRAAGNEQFF.

This clone was seen a single time. The rearrangement uses TRBV28 and TRBJ2-5, with TRBD2 matching over 8 bases. In germline, CDR1 is MDHEN, CDR2 SYDVKM. J lost 4 bases, V lost 5 bases, and 3 bases had no gene match. The CDR3 covers 13 residues. CDR3 sequence (DNA): TGTGCCAGCAGTAAGACTAGCGTAGAGACCCAGTACTTC. Translating it yields CASSKTSVETQYF.

This sequence joins TRBV28 and TRBJ2-6; D is perhaps TRBD1 (6 bases). Germline loops: CDR1 MDHEN, CDR2 SYDVKM. Trimming removed 2 bases at V and 0 bases at J, with 11 bases between. This CDR3 contains 17 residues. This chain's CDR3 is CASSLQQGRSGANVLTF. CDR3 nucleotides: TGTGCCAGCAGTTTACAACAGGGCCGCTCTGGGGCCAACGTCCTGACTTTC.

The V gene is TRBV25-1, the J gene TRBJ1-5; unclear D gene. Trimming pared 2 bases from V and 4 bases from J, leaving 9 bases between. This CDR3 is built from 14 residues. The germline CDR1 and CDR2 sequences are MGHDK and SYGVNS. The CDR3 spells CASSEHGFNQPQHF. The CDR3, as DNA: TGTGCCAGCAGTGAACACGGTTTTAATCAGCCCCAGCATTTT.

This clone was seen more than once but under ten times. This rearrangement joins TRBV5-1 to TRBJ1-1; possible D gene TRBD1, 6 bases. Trimming cost V 3 bases and J 4 bases, with 13 bases left between them. Germline lookup yields CDR1 SGHRS and CDR2 YFSETQ. The CDR3 spans 14 residues. Here the CDR3 DNA reads TGCGCCAGCAGCTGGACAGCGGGGAGCACTGAAGCTTTCTTT. Protein: CASSWTAGSTEAFF. Full variable domain (outside the CDR3, taken from reference TRBV5-1 and TRBJ1-1): KAGVTQTPRYLIKTRGQQVTLSCSPISGHRSVSWYQQTPGQGLQFLFEYFSETQRNKGNFPGRFSGRQFSNSRSEMNVSTLELGDSALYLCASSWTAGSTEAFFGQGTRLTVV.

The sample holds a few counts of this clone. This CDR3 is CASSRGQGELFF. The CDR3 DNA reads as TGTGCCAGCAGTCGAGGACAGGGGGAGCTGTTTTTT. The rearrangement joins TRBV28 to TRBJ2-2, with D maybe TRBD1 (6 bases). V gave up 5 bases and J gave up 8 bases, with 9 bases separating them. CDR3 length: 12 residues. CDR1 and CDR2 from the germline V gene are MDHEN and SYDVKM.

This chain uses TRBV7-2 with TRBJ2-6; TRBD1 agrees at 8 bases. CDR1 is SGHTA, CDR2 FQGNSA, per germline. This CDR3 has 16 amino acids. Trimming took 5 bases from V and 4 from J; bases not matched to a gene: 7. CDR3 residues: CASSRTGWTGANVLTF. DNA of the CDR3: TGTGCCAGCAGCCGGACAGGGTGGACCGGGGCCAACGTCCTGACTTTC.

The chain joins TRBV6-1 to TRBJ1-5; TRBD1 agrees at 7 bases. The germline gives CDR1 MNHNS, CDR2 SASEGT. V was clipped by 4 bases and J by 2 bases; unmatched bases: 5. This CDR3 contains 15 residues. The CDR3 sequence is CASSVTGLGNQPQHF. The DNA for the CDR3 is TGTGCCAGCAGTGTGACAGGGTTGGGCAATCAGCCCCAGCATTTT.

The rearrangement links TRBV9 to TRBJ2-3; D is possibly TRBD2 (5 bases). CDR3 length: 14 residues. The V gene lost 1 base and the J gene lost 2 bases, with 8 bases spanning the gap. The germline V gene encodes CDR1 SGDLS and CDR2 YYNGEE. Written as DNA, the CDR3 is TGTGCCAGCAGCGTATCGGGGAACACAGATACGCAGTATTTT. It codes for CASSVSGNTDTQYF. Complete variable domain (other parts from reference TRBV9 and TRBJ2-3): DSGVTQTPKHLITATGQRVTLRCSPRSGDLSVYWYQQSLDQGLQFLIQYYNGEERAKGNILERFSAQQFPDLHSELNLSSLELGDSALYFCASSVSGNTDTQYFGPGTRLTVL.

The rearrangement links TRBV6-4 to TRBJ2-1; 7 nucleotides match TRBD2. The CDR3 runs 14 residues. J lost 8 bases, V lost 2 bases, and 6 bases had no gene match. Germline CDR1 and CDR2: MRHNA and SNTAGT. The CDR3 coding sequence is TGTGCCAGCAGTGACCAGGGCGGGGGAGATGAGCAGTTCTTC. Protein: CASSDQGGGDEQFF.

CDR3 DNA sequence: TGTGCCTGGAGTCTTTCCACAGGGGTCAATCAGCCCCAGCATTTT. Its protein is CAWSLSTGVNQPQHF. The rearrangement links TRBV30 to TRBJ1-5, with 7 bases that match TRBD1. The V segment lost 2 bases and the J segment 3 bases; nucleotides outside the gene matches: 7. CDR3 length equals 15 residues. Germline V CDR1 and CDR2: GTSNPN, SVGIG (reference sequence).

V usage is TRBV7-3 and J usage is TRBJ2-1; 9 bases are shared with TRBD2. V lost 2 bases, J lost 3 bases, and 11 bases stayed unmatched. CDR1 SGHTA and CDR2 FQGTGA come from the germline V gene. The CDR3 consists of 18 residues. CDR3 nucleotide sequence: TGTGCCAGCAGCTTAGGGGGAGCGGGGGGCCAGCACTACAATGAGCAGTTCTTC. Protein product: CASSLGGAGGQHYNEQFF.

The chain is built from TRBV19 and TRBJ1-1; D might be TRBD1 (6 bases). Deletions cut 4 bases from V and 1 base from J, with 16 bases between. CDR3 length equals 16 residues. The germline V gene has CDR1 LNHDA and CDR2 SQIVND (reference sequence). The CDR3 DNA sequence: TGTGCCAGTAGTAACATTAGGGGGTCCGAGAACACTGAAGCTTTCTTT. This translates into CASSNIRGSENTEAFF.

The V gene is TRBV14, the J gene TRBJ2-5; D is unclear. Germline loops: CDR1 SGHDN, CDR2 FVKESK. Trimming removed 3 bases from V and 3 bases from J, with 5 bases in between. The CDR3 length is 12 residues. The CDR3 DNA reads TGTGCCAGCAGCCATACGGAAGAGACCCAGTACTTC. It codes for CASSHTEETQYF. Filled out from reference TRBV14 and TRBJ2-5, the complete variable domain reads EAGVTQFPSHSVIEKGQTVTLRCDPISGHDNLYWYRRVMGKEIKFLLHFVKESKQDESGMPNNRFLAERTGGTYSTLKVQPAELEDSGVYFCASSHTEETQYFGPGTRLLVL.

The rearrangement uses TRBV29-1 and TRBJ2-5, with 9 bases that match TRBD1. The DNA end favors TRBJ2-7, so the J call may be wrong. CDR3 length equals 14 residues. Germline values: CDR1 SQVTM, CDR2 ANQGSEA. The CDR3 region has the DNA TGCAGCGTTGAAGGGACAGGGGACTCCTACGAGCAGTACTTC. Translated: CSVEGTGDSYEQYF.

In this sample, this clone turned up once. The chain joins TRBV15 to TRBJ2-4, with TRBD2 matching over 7 bases. In germline, CDR1 is LNHNV, CDR2 YYDKDF (reference sequence). The CDR3 runs 19 residues. V shed 5 bases, J shed 0 bases, and the junction held 16 bases outside the gene matches. CDR3 protein: CATSHSPGRGVLAKNIQYF. The DNA for the CDR3 is TGTGCCACCAGCCATAGTCCGGGACGGGGGGTCTTAGCCAAAAACATTCAGTACTTC.